This TCR beta chain was observed in a study of T cell repertoires and HLA-DP antigens. Notes on this clone: What it binds is unknown.

Sequencing used immunoSEQ multiplex PCR; TCRdb keeps in-frame clones, though not all of them. Counted here are approximately 89,000 clones, 86% occurring once; the ten biggest clones make up about 1.5%. Trimming removed 6 bases at V and 0 bases at J, with 12 bases between. This CDR3 is built from 15 residues. CDR1 LNHDA and CDR2 SQIVND come from the germline V gene (reference sequence). V and J are TRBV19 and TRBJ1-5; no firm D call. The material sequenced was CD4+ T cells from PBMCs. The TCR originated in a man over 45 in good health and CMV-seronegative. The CDR3 here is CASRRTDYSNQPQHF. CDR3 nucleotides: TGTGCCAGTAGACGGACGGACTATAGCAATCAGCCCCAGCATTTT.